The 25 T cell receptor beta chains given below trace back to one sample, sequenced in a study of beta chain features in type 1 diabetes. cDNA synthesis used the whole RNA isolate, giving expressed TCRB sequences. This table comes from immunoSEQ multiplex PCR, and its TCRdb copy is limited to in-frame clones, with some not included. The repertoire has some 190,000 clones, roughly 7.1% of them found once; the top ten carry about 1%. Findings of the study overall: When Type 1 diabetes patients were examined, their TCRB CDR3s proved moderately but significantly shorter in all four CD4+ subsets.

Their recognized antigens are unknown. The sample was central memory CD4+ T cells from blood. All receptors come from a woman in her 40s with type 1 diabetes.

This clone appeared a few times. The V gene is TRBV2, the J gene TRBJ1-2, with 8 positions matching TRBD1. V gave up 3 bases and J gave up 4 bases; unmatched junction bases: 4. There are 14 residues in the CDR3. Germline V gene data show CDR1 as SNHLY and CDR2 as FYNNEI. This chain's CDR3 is CASSEARGLYGYTF. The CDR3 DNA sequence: TGTGCCAGCAGTGAGGCCAGGGGGCTCTATGGCTACACCTTC.

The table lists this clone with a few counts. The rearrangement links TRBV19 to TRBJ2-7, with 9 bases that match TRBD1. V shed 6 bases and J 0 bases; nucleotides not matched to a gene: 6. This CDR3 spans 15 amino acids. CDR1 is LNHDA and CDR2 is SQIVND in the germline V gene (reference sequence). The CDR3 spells CASRPDRGSSYEQYF. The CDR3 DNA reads TGTGCCAGTAGGCCGGACAGGGGTTCCTCCTACGAGCAGTACTTC.

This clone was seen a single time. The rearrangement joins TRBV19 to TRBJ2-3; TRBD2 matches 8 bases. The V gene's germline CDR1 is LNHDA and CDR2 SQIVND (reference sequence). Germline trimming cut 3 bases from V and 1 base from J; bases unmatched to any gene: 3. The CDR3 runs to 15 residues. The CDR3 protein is CASSIETSGTDTQYF. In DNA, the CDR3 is TGTGCCAGTAGTATTGAGACTAGCGGCACAGATACGCAGTATTTT.

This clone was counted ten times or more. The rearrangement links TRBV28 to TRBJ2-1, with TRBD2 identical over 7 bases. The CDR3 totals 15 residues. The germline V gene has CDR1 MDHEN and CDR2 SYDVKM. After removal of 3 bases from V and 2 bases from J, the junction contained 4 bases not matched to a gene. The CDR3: CASSLQRGTYNEQFF. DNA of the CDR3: TGTGCCAGCAGTTTGCAGCGGGGCACCTACAATGAGCAGTTCTTC.

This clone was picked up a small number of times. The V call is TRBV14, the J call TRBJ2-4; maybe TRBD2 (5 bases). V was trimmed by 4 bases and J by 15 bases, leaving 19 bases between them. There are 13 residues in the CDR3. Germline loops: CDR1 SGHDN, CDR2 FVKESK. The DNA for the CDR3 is TGTGCCAGCAGCCTGAGTCCAGGCCGGGATTCGTACTTC. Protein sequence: CASSLSPGRDSYF.

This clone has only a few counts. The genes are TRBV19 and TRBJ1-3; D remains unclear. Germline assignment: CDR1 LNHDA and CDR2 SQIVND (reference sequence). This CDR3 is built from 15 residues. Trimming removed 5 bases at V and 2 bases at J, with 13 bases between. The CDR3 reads CASSSEARTGNTIYF. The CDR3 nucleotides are TGTGCCAGTAGTTCTGAGGCAAGAACTGGAAACACCATATATTTT.

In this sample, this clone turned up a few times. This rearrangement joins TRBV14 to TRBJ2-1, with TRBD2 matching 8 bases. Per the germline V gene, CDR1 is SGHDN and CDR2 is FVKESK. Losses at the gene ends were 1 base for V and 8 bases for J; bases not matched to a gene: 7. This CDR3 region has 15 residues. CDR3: CASSQVGTRRHEQFF. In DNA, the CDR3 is TGTGCCAGCAGCCAAGTTGGGACTAGGAGACATGAGCAGTTCTTC.

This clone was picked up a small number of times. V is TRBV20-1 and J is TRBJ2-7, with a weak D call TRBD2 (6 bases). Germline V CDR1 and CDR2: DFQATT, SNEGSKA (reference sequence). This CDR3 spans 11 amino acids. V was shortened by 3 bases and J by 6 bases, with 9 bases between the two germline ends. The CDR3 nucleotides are TGCAGTGCTAGGCGGGACCGCGAGCAGTACTTC. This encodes CSARRDREQYF.

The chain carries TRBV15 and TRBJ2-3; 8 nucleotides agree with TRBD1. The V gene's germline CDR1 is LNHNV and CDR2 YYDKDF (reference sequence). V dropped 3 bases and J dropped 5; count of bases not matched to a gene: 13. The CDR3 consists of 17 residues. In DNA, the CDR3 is TGTGCCACCAGCAGGAAAGCAGGGGGCGCGAGGGGAGATACGCAGTATTTT. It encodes CATSRKAGGARGDTQYF.

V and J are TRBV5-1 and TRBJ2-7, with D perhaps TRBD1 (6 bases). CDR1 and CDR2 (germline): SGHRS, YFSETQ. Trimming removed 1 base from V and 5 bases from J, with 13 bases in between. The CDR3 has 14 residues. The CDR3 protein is CASSLQRTEDEQYF. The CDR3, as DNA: TGCGCCAGCAGCTTGCAACGGACAGAGGACGAGCAGTACTTC.

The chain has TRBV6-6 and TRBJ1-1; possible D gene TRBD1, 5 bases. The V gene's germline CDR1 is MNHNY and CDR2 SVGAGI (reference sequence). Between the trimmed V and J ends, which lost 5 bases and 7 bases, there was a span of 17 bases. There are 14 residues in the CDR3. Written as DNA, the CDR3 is TGTGCCAGCAGTCATTCGGGGGGAGGCGTTGAAGCTTTCTTT. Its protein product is CASSHSGGGVEAFF.

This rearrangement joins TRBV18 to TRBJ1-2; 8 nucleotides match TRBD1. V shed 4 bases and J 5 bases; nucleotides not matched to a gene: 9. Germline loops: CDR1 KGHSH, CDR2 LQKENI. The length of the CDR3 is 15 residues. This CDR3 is CASSRTGTGEYGYTF. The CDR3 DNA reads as TGTGCCAGCTCACGTACCGGGACAGGAGAATATGGCTACACCTTC.

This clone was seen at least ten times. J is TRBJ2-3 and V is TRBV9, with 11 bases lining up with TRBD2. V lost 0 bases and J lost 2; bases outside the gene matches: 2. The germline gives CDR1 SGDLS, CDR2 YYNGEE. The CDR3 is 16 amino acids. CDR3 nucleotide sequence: TGTGCCAGCAGCGTAGATAGCGGGAGGGTCACAGATACGCAGTATTTT. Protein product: CASSVDSGRVTDTQYF.

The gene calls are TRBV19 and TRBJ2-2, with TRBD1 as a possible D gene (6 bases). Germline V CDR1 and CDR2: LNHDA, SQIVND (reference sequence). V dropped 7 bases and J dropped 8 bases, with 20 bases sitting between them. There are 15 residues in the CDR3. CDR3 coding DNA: TGTGCCAGTATGCTATATGGGGACAACGAGGGGGAGCTGTTTTTT. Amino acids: CASMLYGDNEGELFF.

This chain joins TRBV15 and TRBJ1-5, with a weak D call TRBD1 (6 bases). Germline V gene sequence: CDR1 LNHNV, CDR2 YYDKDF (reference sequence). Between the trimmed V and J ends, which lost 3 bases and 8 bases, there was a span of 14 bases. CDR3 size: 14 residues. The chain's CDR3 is CATSSEQGFKPQHF. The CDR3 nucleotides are TGTGCCACCAGCAGTGAACAGGGTTTCAAGCCCCAGCATTTT.

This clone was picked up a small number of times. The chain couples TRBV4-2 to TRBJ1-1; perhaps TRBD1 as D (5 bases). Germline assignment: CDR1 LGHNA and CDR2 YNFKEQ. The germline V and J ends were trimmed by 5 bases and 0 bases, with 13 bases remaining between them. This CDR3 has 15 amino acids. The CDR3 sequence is CASSYYSDMNTEAFF. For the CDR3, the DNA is TGTGCCAGCAGCTATTACTCGGACATGAACACTGAAGCTTTCTTT.

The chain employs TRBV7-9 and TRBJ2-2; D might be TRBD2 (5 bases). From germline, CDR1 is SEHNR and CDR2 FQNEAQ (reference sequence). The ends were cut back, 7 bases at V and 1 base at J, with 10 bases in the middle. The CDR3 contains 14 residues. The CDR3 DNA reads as TGTGCCAGCATGCGGGTCCTGAACACCGGGGAGCTGTTTTTT. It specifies CASMRVLNTGELFF.

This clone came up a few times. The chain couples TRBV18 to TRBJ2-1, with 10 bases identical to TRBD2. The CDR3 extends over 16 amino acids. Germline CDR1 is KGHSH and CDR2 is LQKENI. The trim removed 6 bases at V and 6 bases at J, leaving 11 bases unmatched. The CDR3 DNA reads TGTGCCAGCTCGTCCCTTCTAGCGGGAGAGGGCAATGAGCAGTTCTTC. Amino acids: CASSSLLAGEGNEQFF. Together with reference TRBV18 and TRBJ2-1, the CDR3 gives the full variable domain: NAGVMQNPRHLVRRRGQEARLRCSPMKGHSHVYWYRQLPEEGLKFMVYLQKENIIDESGMPKERFSAEFPKEGPSILRIQQVVRGDSAAYFCASSSLLAGEGNEQFFGPGTRLTVL.

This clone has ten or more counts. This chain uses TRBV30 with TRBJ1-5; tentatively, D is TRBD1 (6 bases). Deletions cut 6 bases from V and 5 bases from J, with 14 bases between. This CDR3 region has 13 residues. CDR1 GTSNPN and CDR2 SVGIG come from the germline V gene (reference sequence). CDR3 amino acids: CACSPGVDQPQHF. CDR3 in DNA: TGTGCCTGCTCACCAGGGGTGGATCAGCCCCAGCATTTT.

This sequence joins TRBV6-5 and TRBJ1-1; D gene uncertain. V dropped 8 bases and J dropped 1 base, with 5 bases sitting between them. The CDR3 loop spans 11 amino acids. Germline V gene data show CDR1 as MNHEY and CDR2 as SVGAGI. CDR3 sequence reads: CASGRNTEAFF. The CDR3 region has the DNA TGTGCCAGCGGCCGGAACACTGAAGCTTTCTTT.

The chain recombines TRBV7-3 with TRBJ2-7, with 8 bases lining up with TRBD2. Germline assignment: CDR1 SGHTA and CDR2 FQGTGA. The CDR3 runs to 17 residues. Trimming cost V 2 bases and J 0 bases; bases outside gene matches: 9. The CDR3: CASSLYELAGSSYEQYF. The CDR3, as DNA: TGTGCCAGCAGCTTATATGAATTAGCGGGAAGCTCCTACGAGCAGTACTTC.

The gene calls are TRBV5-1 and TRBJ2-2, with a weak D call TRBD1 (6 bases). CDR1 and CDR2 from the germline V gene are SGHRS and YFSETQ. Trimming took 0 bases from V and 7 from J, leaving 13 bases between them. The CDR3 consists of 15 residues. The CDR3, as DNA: TGCGCCAGCAGCTTGGGGGACACCAGGAGCGGGGAGCTGTTTTTT. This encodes CASSLGDTRSGELFF.

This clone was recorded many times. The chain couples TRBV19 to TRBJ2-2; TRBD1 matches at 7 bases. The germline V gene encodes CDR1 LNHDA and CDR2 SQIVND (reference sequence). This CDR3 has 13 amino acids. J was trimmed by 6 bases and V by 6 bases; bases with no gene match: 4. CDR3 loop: CASRPTGPGELFF. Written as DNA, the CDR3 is TGTGCCAGTAGACCGACAGGGCCCGGGGAGCTGTTTTTT.

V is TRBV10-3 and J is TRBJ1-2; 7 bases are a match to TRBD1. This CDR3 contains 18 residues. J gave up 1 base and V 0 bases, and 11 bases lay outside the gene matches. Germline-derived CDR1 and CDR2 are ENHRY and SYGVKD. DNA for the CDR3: TGTGCCATCAGTGAGTCGCGGGACAGCAATCCCAGTAACTATGGCTACACCTTC. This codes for CAISESRDSNPSNYGYTF.

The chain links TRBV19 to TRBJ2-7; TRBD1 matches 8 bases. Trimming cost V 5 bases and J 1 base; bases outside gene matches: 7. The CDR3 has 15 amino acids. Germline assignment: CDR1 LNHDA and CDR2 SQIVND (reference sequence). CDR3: CASSPWTGISYEQYF. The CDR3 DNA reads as TGTGCCAGTAGTCCCTGGACAGGGATATCCTACGAGCAGTACTTC.